The clone carrying this T cell receptor beta chain was seen more than once but under ten times. Its antigen is currently unknown. Template switching supplied a universal primer site; unique molecular identifiers were carried on the cDNA. Via MiXCR, TCRdb re-called the 5' RACE reads, giving one row per CDR3 protein. The sample shows some 500,000 distinct CDR3 sequences, around 15% of them seen only once. The CDR3 loop spans 16 amino acids. With 5 bases clipped from V and 8 bases from J, the junction kept 14 bases outside the gene matches. This entry belongs to a study of identical twins. Overall study results and limits: Diverse VJ usage suggested most zero-insertion clonotypes were not invariant T cells.

The same specimen was also included in a second study, on yellow fever vaccine responses in identical twins.

The clonotype comes from a woman aged 18-29 years in good health. The chain joins TRBV12-3 or TRBV12-4 to TRBJ2-3, with 9 bases aligning to TRBD2. Material: CD4+ T cells sorted from blood. The CDR3 region is CASSGTGGRVPATQYF. CDR3 sequence (DNA): TGTGCCAGCAGTGGAACGGGCGGGAGGGTCCCAGCTACGCAGTATTTT.